This TCR beta chain was captured in a study of OX40 agonist ivuxolimab in advanced cancers. Study at large: Ivuxolimab is a fully human IgG2 antibody that activates OX40 (CD134).

There are 19 residues in the CDR3. Germline-derived CDR1 and CDR2 are LNHDA and SQIVND (reference sequence). The V and J ends lost 10 bases and 3 bases, in that order; junction bases with no gene match: 23. This table comes from immunoSEQ multiplex PCR, and its TCRdb copy is limited to in-frame clones, with some not included. The data hold roughly 16,000 clones, with approximately 86% observed a single time. This clonotype originated in an adult with an advanced solid tumor such as melanoma, head and neck, liver or kidney cancer. Sequenced here: CD4+ or CD8+ T cells sorted from blood, sampled in a trial of the OX40 agonist ivuxolimab. The rearrangement uses TRBV19 and TRBJ2-5, with 10 bases matching TRBD2. In nucleotides, the CDR3 is TGTGCCACAAAAGCGGGAGGGCCCATGATCAGCCCTTCGAAAGAGACCCAGTACTTC. It encodes CATKAGGPMISPSKETQYF.